This entry lists 15 T cell receptor beta chains sequenced from one sample in a study of T cell changes during pregnancy in multiple sclerosis. Using immunoSEQ multiplex PCR, the repertoire was profiled, and TCRdb retains in-frame clones only, with some absent. The table records approximately 29,000 clones, 90% to 95% of them present only once. The sequencing here drew on CD8+ T cells from peripheral blood mononuclear cells, taken before pregnancy. The receptor source for this set is a female donor with multiple sclerosis, enrolled in a pregnancy study.

This chain connects TRBV4-1 to TRBJ2-7; D is unclear. This CDR3 has 14 residues. Trimming cost V 3 bases and J 2 bases, with 11 bases left between them. In germline, CDR1 is MGHRA, CDR2 YSYEKL. CDR3: CASSQTTGAYEQYF. CDR3 nucleotide sequence: TGCGCCAGCAGCCAGACGACTGGCGCCTACGAGCAGTACTTC.

The sample holds one count of this clone. The chain recombines TRBV7-3 with TRBJ2-1; D is ambiguous. Germline CDR1 reads SGHTA; CDR2 reads FQGTGA. This CDR3 is built from 13 residues. V lost 5 bases and J 4 bases, leaving 9 bases between the germline ends. In DNA, the CDR3 is TGTGCCAGCAGCCTGTATAGTTACAATGAGCAGTTCTTC. This translates into CASSLYSYNEQFF.

The V gene is TRBV6-1, the J gene TRBJ2-3; 7 positions match TRBD1. Germline trimming cut 3 bases from V and 6 bases from J; bases unmatched to any gene: 6. Germline CDR1 and CDR2: MNHNS and SASEGT. The CDR3 is 14 residues long. CDR3 sequence: CASSDSQGWDTQYF. As DNA, the CDR3 is TGTGCCAGCAGTGACTCACAGGGGTGGGATACGCAGTATTTT.

The V call is TRBV6-5, the J call TRBJ2-5, with 11 bases aligning to TRBD2. The germline CDR1 and CDR2 sequences are MNHEY and SVGAGI. The CDR3 covers 15 residues. V shed 5 bases, J shed 5 bases, and the junction held 7 bases outside the gene matches. The CDR3 spells CASSKISGRVETQYF. In DNA form, the CDR3 reads TGTGCCAGCAGTAAGATTAGCGGGAGGGTCGAGACCCAGTACTTC.

This clone is a singleton in its sample. The chain employs TRBV10-3 and TRBJ2-2; D gene unclear. Germline CDR1 is ENHRY and CDR2 is SYGVKD. The CDR3 is made up of 13 amino acids. The V end lost 6 bases, the J end lost 5 bases, and 10 bases lay between the germline ends. CDR3 amino acids: CAIRDTETGELFF. The CDR3 region has the DNA TGTGCCATCAGAGACACTGAGACCGGGGAGCTGTTTTTT.

This chain connects TRBV30 to TRBJ2-1; weak D call: TRBD2 (6 bases). The CDR3 is 15 residues long. Trimming pared 2 bases from V and 3 bases from J, leaving 14 bases between. Germline CDR1 is GTSNPN and CDR2 is SVGIG (reference sequence). The CDR3, as DNA: TGTGCCTGGAGTTCTAGCGCCCGATACTACAATGAGCAGTTCTTC. Translation: CAWSSSARYYNEQFF.

The chain recombines TRBV6-5 with TRBJ2-1; 7 bases map to TRBD2. Germline CDR1 reads MNHEY; CDR2 reads SVGAGI. This CDR3 has 14 residues. After removal of 0 bases from V and 10 bases from J, the junction contained 6 bases not matched to a gene. The CDR3 reads CASSYSGGTKEQFF. The CDR3 DNA is TGTGCCAGCAGTTACTCGGGAGGGACTAAAGAGCAGTTCTTC.

Of note for this clone: A junction boundary mismatches the germline segment, possibly from a read error. The chain uses TRBV6-1 and TRBJ1-2, with D perhaps matching TRBD1 (5 bases). CDR3 length equals 13 residues. CDR1 and CDR2 from the germline V gene are MNHNS and SASEGT. CDR3 sequence reads: CAGSEDSNYGYTF. In DNA form, the CDR3 reads TGTGCCGGCAGTGAAGACAGTAACTATGGCTACACCTTC.

The chain couples TRBV9 to TRBJ2-3, with a possible D match to TRBD1 (7 bases). CDR1 SGDLS and CDR2 YYNGEE come from the germline V gene. The V and J ends lost 4 bases and 3 bases respectively, with 15 bases between them. CDR3 size: 15 residues. DNA of the CDR3: TGTGCCAGCAGCCCAGAGCAGGGGGGAACAGATACGCAGTATTTT. Its protein product is CASSPEQGGTDTQYF.

The J gene is TRBJ2-1, the V gene TRBV19; 11 bases are shared with TRBD1. The CDR3 runs 16 residues. Per the germline V gene, CDR1 is LNHDA and CDR2 is SQIVND (reference sequence). Trimming took 4 bases from V and 6 from J; bases not matched to a gene: 8. In DNA, the CDR3 is TGTGCCAGTAGTACCCCCGGGACAGGGGGACCCAATGAGCAGTTCTTC. Protein sequence: CASSTPGTGGPNEQFF.

The CDR3 protein is CASSLGAGYNEQFF. CDR3 coding DNA: TGTGCCAGCAGCTTGGGGGCGGGCTACAATGAGCAGTTCTTC. The V gene is TRBV5-6, the J gene TRBJ2-1, with a weak D call TRBD2 (5 bases). This CDR3 has 14 residues. CDR1 and CDR2 from the germline V gene are SGHDT and YYEEEE. V was shortened by 0 bases and J by 3 bases, with 7 bases between the two germline ends.

The rearrangement joins TRBV21-1 to TRBJ2-1; the DNA was not used to check the table's D call, TRBD2. TRBV21-1 is tagged as a pseudogene. The CDR3 totals 18 residues. DNA for the CDR3: TGTGCCAGCACCCGCGTGGCTACTAGCGCCTTCTTACCCAATGAGCAGTTCTTC. Encoded protein: CASTRVATSAFLPNEQFF.

V gene TRBV4-3 combines with J gene TRBJ2-3; no clear D gene. Trimming left V 1 base short and J 1 base short, with 6 bases between. Germline assignment: CDR1 LGHNA and CDR2 YSLEER. The CDR3 totals 14 residues. This chain's CDR3 is CASSQVHRTDTQYF. The CDR3 DNA follows: TGCGCCAGCAGCCAAGTACACCGCACAGATACGCAGTATTTT.

This chain links TRBV4-1 with TRBJ2-1, with 16 bases lining up with TRBD2. This CDR3 is 16 amino acids long. Germline CDR1 and CDR2: MGHRA and YSYEKL. With V trimmed by 3 bases and J by 4 bases, 0 bases remained unmatched. CDR3 nucleotide sequence: TGCGCCAGCAGCCAGGGACTAGCGGGGGGGTACAATGAGCAGTTCTTC. Translation gives CASSQGLAGGYNEQFF.

This clone is a singleton in its sample. The V gene is TRBV7-2, the J gene TRBJ2-5; TRBD2 matches at 7 bases. CDR1 and CDR2 (germline): SGHTA, FQGNSA. This CDR3 comprises 16 residues. Germline trimming cut 1 base from V and 1 base from J; bases unmatched to any gene: 6. The DNA of the CDR3 is TGTGCCAGCAGCTTAGGAGCGGGAACCTCCCAAGAGACCCAGTACTTC. Its protein product is CASSLGAGTSQETQYF.